This TCR beta chain was obtained from a study of CD4 T cells in relation to SARS-CoV-2 and coronaviruses. Study findings and constraints: About 65% of donors had memory CD4+ clonotypes crossrecognizing SARS-CoV-2 and common cold coronavirus spike.

Only in-frame clones appear in the TCRdb table, and some are missing; sequencing was by immunoSEQ multiplex PCR. The data show about 23,000 clones, with roughly 76% seen just once and more than 14% held by the top ten. The CDR3 is 15 amino acids. Germline loops: CDR1 MGHRA, CDR2 YSYEKL. Trimming took off 3 bases at V and 5 bases at J, with 13 bases between the two ends. Remarks on this clone: Its antigen is currently unknown.

Unexposed donor CD4+ T cells date from about 2011-2018, before the COVID-19 pandemic. CD4+ T cells were isolated from the cells after nine to eleven days of culture. The sequence was collected from a human donor in good health. Material for sequencing was CD4+ T cells from PBMCs, cultured in vitro. The genes are TRBV4-1 and TRBJ2-2; D possibly corresponds to TRBD2 (5 bases). The CDR3 DNA reads TGCGCCAGCAGCCATGGGAGACTAAAAACCGGGGAGCTGTTTTTT. It encodes CASSHGRLKTGELFF.